This entry lists 8 T cell receptor beta chains sequenced from one sample in a study of blood T cell repertoires in COVID-19. Clones were sequenced by immunoSEQ multiplex PCR, and TCRdb holds only the in-frame ones, with some missing. The sample has 25,000 to 35,000 clones; about 88% are singletons. The sample comprised peripheral blood. The receptors originated from a human donor with acute or convalescent COVID-19. The donor label of this sample is uncertain.

CDR3 sequence: CAISGAALGSGSRTGELFF. The DNA of the CDR3 is TGTGCCATCAGTGGGGCGGCTTTGGGCAGCGGGAGTCGGACCGGGGAGCTGTTTTTT. This chain connects TRBV10-3 to TRBJ2-2, with 8 bases aligning to TRBD2. Looked up from germline, CDR1 is ENHRY and CDR2 is SYGVKD. Trimming took 4 bases from V and 5 from J; bases not matched to a gene: 18. This CDR3 spans 19 amino acids.

The chain employs TRBV7-2 and TRBJ1-4; D possibly corresponds to TRBD1 (5 bases). Germline CDR1 reads SGHTA; CDR2 reads FQGNSA. The V and J ends lost 5 bases and 3 bases respectively, with 10 bases between them. CDR3 length equals 14 residues. The CDR3 DNA is TGTGCCAGCAGCCGGGCAGGGTCTAATGAAAAACTGTTTTTT. Its translation: CASSRAGSNEKLFF.

This clone appeared a few times. J is TRBJ1-3 and V is TRBV28, with D perhaps TRBD1 (5 bases). The length of the CDR3 is 13 residues. V was trimmed by 6 bases and J by 2 bases, leaving 8 bases between them. The germline CDR1 and CDR2 sequences are MDHEN and SYDVKM. In nucleotides, the CDR3 is TGTGCCAGCAGACGACAGACTGGAAACACCATATATTTT. It specifies CASRRQTGNTIYF.

The rearrangement links TRBV19 to TRBJ2-1, with D maybe TRBD2 (6 bases). CDR1 and CDR2 (germline): LNHDA, SQIVND (reference sequence). CDR3 length equals 14 residues. The V end was cut by 7 bases, the J end by 0 bases, with 10 bases between. CDR3 region: CASIAGGSYNEQFF. In nucleotides, the CDR3 is TGTGCCAGTATTGCCGGGGGCTCCTACAATGAGCAGTTCTTC.

The chain employs TRBV7-2 and TRBJ1-5, with 8 nucleotides matching TRBD1. Germline V gives CDR1 SGHTA, CDR2 FQGNSA. There are 18 residues in the CDR3. The junction had 14 bases not matched to a gene; V was cut back by 6 bases and J by 1 base. The DNA of the CDR3 is TGTGCCAGCAGTCAAGGTCGGATCAGGGGGCGAAGCAATCAGCCCCAGCATTTT. Its translation is CASSQGRIRGRSNQPQHF.

Here the CDR3 DNA reads TGTGCCAGCAGTTTAGCAGGGGTGGAAAAACTGTTTTTT. Its protein is CASSLAGVEKLFF. The chain has TRBV12-3 or TRBV12-4 and TRBJ1-4; D might be TRBD1 (5 bases). The V end was cut by 0 bases, the J end by 8 bases, with 7 bases between. The CDR3 has 13 amino acids.

V and J are TRBV6-5 and TRBJ2-5; possibly TRBD2 for D (5 bases). From germline, CDR1 is MNHEY and CDR2 SVGAGI. The V and J ends lost 6 bases and 2 bases respectively, with 16 bases between them. The CDR3 runs to 15 residues. This CDR3 reads CASSRRRGGQETQYF. The CDR3 bases are TGTGCCAGCAGCCGACGTCGGGGTGGGCAAGAGACCCAGTACTTC.

Written as DNA, the CDR3 is TGTGCCAGCTCACCACCGAGAAGAGCGAACACCGGGGAGCTGTTTTTT. Encoded protein: CASSPPRRANTGELFF. J is TRBJ2-2 and V is TRBV18; D gene unclear. Per the germline V gene, CDR1 is KGHSH and CDR2 is LQKENI. The length of the CDR3 is 16 residues. V was shortened by 0 bases and J by 0 bases, with 8 bases between the two germline ends.